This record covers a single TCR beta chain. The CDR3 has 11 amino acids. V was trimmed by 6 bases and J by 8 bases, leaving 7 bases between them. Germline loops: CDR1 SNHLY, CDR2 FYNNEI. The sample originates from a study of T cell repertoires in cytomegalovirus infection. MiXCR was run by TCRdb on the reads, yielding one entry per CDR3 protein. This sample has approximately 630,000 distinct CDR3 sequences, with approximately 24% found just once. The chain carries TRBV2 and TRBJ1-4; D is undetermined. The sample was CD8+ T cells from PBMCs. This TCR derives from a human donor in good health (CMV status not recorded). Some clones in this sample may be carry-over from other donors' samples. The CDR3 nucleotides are TGTGCCAGCAGGGGCCGGGAAAAACTGTTTTTT. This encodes CASRGREKLFF.